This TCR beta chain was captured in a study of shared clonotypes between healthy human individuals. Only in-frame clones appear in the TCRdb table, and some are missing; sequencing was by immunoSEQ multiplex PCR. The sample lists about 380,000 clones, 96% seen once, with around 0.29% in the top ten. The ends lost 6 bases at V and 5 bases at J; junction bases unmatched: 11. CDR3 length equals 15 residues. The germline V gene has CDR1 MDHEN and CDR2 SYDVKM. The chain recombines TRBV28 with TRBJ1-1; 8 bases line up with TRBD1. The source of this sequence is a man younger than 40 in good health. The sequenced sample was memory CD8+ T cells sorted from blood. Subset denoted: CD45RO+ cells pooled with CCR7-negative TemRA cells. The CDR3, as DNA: TGTGCCAGCAGGAGAAAAGGACAGGGAAGAACTGAAGCTTTCTTT. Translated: CASRRKGQGRTEAFF.